The 9 T cell receptor beta chains listed next were all sequenced from one sample in a study of T cell changes during pregnancy in multiple sclerosis (dated by TCRdb to the late 2010s). The library was produced with the immunoSEQ multiplex PCR assay. TCRdb took this table from immuneACCESS and kept in-frame rearrangements with V and J called. Such tables lack part of the clones; where checked against another copy, unresolved V genes explain under half of the gap, and the rest is unexplained. The sample has about 67,000 clones on record, 80% to 95% of them singletons. In total, the top ten clones hold 1.5% to 2% of the sample. Sequenced here: peripheral blood, sampled in the first trimester of pregnancy. The receptors originated from a female donor in good health, enrolled as a control in a pregnancy study.

The chain joins TRBV4-1 to TRBJ1-5; TRBD1 matches 10 bases. The germline CDR1 and CDR2 sequences are MGHRA and YSYEKL. The CDR3 has 15 residues. V trimming: 3 bases; J trimming: 5 bases; junction bases outside the gene matches: 4. The CDR3 region has the DNA TGCGCCAGCAGCCACGCGGGACAGGGGTATCAGCCCCAGCATTTT. Translation gives CASSHAGQGYQPQHF.

The chain combines TRBV28 with TRBJ2-7; 7 nucleotides match TRBD2. The CDR3 runs 15 residues. Trimming at V came to 3 bases and at J to 5 bases, leaving 10 bases not matched to a gene. Germline V CDR1 and CDR2: MDHEN, SYDVKM. CDR3 sequence: CASSFETQGGNEQYF. DNA for the CDR3: TGTGCCAGCAGTTTCGAAACGCAGGGAGGGAACGAGCAGTACTTC.

V usage is TRBV4-1 and J usage is TRBJ1-1; D possibly corresponds to TRBD1 (6 bases). Germline-derived CDR1 and CDR2 are MGHRA and YSYEKL. With 2 bases removed from V and 3 bases from J, the gap between germline ends came to 13 bases. The CDR3 loop spans 15 amino acids. The CDR3 here is CASSQKGDLYTEAFF. In nucleotides, the CDR3 is TGCGCCAGCAGCCAAAAGGGGGATCTTTACACTGAAGCTTTCTTT.

The genes are TRBV10-3 and TRBJ1-1; TRBD1 aligns across 7 bases. V was pared by 7 bases and J by 3 bases, with 5 bases of the junction left unmatched. Germline assignment: CDR1 ENHRY and CDR2 SYGVKD. CDR3 length equals 13 residues. CDR3 bases: TGTGCCATCACCAGGGACAGCGACACTGAAGCTTTCTTT. Translated: CAITRDSDTEAFF.

The rearrangement joins TRBV19 to TRBJ2-7; D is unresolved. The V and J ends lost 2 bases and 0 bases respectively, with 8 bases between them. From germline, CDR1 is LNHDA and CDR2 SQIVND (reference sequence). The CDR3 loop spans 14 amino acids. The CDR3 DNA follows: TGTGCCAGTAGTATAAGCACAGCCTCCTACGAGCAGTACTTC. Its protein is CASSISTASYEQYF.

V gene TRBV6-5 combines with J gene TRBJ2-3; 7 bases match TRBD1. This CDR3 has 13 amino acids. CDR1 and CDR2 (germline): MNHEY, SVGAGI. V shed 6 bases, J shed 2 bases, and the junction held 2 bases outside the gene matches. The CDR3 loop reads CASRQGPTDTQYF. DNA for the CDR3: TGTGCCAGCAGACAGGGGCCCACAGATACGCAGTATTTT.

The chain has TRBV19 and TRBJ2-1; perhaps TRBD2 as D (6 bases). The V end lost 4 bases, the J end lost 8 bases, and 15 bases lay between the germline ends. The CDR3 is 14 residues long. Germline-derived CDR1 and CDR2 are LNHDA and SQIVND (reference sequence). DNA of the CDR3: TGTGCCAGTAGTACCCTTTCCGGGAGCGATGAGCAGTTCTTC. Its protein product is CASSTLSGSDEQFF.

The chain employs TRBV11-2 and TRBJ2-7; a possible D gene is TRBD1 (6 bases). V lost 4 bases, J lost 0 bases, and 19 bases lay in between. This CDR3 has 17 amino acids. The V gene's germline CDR1 is SGHAT and CDR2 FQNNGV. CDR3 in amino acids: CASSSYRTGKSSYEQYF. DNA of the CDR3: TGTGCCAGCAGCTCATACCGTACAGGGAAAAGCTCCTACGAGCAGTACTTC.

The gene calls are TRBV19 and TRBJ2-2; maybe TRBD1 (5 bases). Per germline, CDR1 LNHDA and CDR2 SQIVND (reference sequence). V lost 3 bases, J lost 5 bases, and 10 bases lay in between. The CDR3 covers 14 residues. The DNA for the CDR3 is TGTGCCAGTAGTATTAGGGGAAGGACCGGGGAGCTGTTTTTT. It codes for CASSIRGRTGELFF.